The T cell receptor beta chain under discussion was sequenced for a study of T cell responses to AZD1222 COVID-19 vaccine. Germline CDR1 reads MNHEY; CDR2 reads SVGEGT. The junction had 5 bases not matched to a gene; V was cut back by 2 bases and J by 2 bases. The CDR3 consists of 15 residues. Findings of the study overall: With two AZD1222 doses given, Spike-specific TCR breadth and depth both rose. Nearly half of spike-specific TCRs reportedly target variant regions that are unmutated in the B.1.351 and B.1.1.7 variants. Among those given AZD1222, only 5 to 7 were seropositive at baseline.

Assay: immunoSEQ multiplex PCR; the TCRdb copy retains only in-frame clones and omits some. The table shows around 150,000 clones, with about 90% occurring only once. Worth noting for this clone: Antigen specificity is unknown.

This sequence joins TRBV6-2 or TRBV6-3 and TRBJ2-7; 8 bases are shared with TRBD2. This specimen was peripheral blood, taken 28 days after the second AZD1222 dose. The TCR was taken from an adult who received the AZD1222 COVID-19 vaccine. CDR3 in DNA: TGTGCCAGCAGTTACCTAGCGGGCACCACCTACGAGCAGTACTTC. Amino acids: CASSYLAGTTYEQYF.